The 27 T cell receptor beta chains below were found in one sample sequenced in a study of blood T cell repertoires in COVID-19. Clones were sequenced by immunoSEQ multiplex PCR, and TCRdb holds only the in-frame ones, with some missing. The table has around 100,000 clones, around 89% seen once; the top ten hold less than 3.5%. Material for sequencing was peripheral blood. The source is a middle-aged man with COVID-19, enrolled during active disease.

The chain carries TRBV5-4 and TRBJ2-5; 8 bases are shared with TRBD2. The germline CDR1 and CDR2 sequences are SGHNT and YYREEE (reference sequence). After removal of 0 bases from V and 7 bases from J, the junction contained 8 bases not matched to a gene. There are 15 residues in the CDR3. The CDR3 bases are TGTGCCAGCAGCTTGGCGGGGGGGCCGACAGGGACCCAGTACTTC. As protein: CASSLAGGPTGTQYF.

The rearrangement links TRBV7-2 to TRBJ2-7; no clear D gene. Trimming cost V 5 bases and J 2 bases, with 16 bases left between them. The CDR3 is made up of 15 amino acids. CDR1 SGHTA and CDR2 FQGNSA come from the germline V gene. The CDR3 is CASSPTRVATYEQYF. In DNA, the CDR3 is TGTGCCAGCAGCCCTACCCGAGTCGCCACCTACGAGCAGTACTTC.

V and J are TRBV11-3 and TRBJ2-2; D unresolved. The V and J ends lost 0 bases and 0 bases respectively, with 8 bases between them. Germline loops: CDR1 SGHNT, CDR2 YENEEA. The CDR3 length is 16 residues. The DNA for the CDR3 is TGTGCCAGCAGCTTAGATTCCCTAGCGAACACCGGGGAGCTGTTTTTT. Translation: CASSLDSLANTGELFF.

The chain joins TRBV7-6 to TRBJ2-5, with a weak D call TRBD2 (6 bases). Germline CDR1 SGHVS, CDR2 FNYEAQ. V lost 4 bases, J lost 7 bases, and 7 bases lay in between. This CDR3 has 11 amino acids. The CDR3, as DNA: TGTGCCAGCAGCTCCGGGGGGACCCAGTACTTC. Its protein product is CASSSGGTQYF. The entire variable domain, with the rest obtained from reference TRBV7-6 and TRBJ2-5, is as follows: GAGVSQSPRYKVTKRGQDVALRCDPISGHVSLYWYRQALGQGPEFLTYFNYEAQQDKSGLPNDRFSAERPEGSISTLTIQRTEQRDSAMYRCASSSGGTQYFGPGTRLLVL.

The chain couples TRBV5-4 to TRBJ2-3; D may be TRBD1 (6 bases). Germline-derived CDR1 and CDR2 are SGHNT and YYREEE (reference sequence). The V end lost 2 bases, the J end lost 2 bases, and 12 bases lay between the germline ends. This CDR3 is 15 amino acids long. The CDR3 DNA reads TGTGCCAGCAGCTTCCCGGCAGGGGCCACAGATACGCAGTATTTT. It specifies CASSFPAGATDTQYF.

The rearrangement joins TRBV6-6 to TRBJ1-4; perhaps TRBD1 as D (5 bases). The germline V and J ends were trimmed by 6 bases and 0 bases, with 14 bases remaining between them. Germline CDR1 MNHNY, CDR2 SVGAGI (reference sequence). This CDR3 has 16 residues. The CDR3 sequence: CASSHRQPATNEKLFF. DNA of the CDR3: TGTGCCAGCAGCCACCGACAGCCAGCAACTAATGAAAAACTGTTTTTT.

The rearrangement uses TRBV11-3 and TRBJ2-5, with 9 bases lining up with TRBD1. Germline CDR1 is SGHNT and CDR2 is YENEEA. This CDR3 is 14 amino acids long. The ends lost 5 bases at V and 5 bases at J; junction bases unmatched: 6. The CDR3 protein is CASSAGTGRETQYF. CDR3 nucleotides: TGTGCCAGCAGCGCGGGGACAGGGAGGGAGACCCAGTACTTC.

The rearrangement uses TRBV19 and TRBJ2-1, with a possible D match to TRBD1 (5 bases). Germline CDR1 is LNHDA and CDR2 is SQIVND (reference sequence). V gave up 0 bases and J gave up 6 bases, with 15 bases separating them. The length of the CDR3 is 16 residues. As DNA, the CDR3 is TGTGCCAGTAGTATAGATAGGGAAGGGGATGGCAATGAGCAGTTCTTC. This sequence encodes CASSIDREGDGNEQFF.

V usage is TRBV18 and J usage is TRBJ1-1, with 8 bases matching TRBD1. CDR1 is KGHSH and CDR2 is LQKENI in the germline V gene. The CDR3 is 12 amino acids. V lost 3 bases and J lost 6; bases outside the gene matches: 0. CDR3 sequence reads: CASSPDRAEAFF. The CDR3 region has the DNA TGTGCCAGCTCACCGGACAGGGCTGAAGCTTTCTTT.

The DNA for the CDR3 is TGCGCCAGCAGACCCAGACAGGGGCACACCGGGGAGCTGTTTTTT. It codes for CASRPRQGHTGELFF. The V and J genes are TRBV10-2 and TRBJ2-2; TRBD1 agrees at 8 bases. CDR1 is WSHSY, CDR2 SAAADI, per germline. The J segment lost 3 bases and the V segment lost 6 bases, leaving 6 bases of the junction unmatched. This CDR3 is 15 amino acids long.

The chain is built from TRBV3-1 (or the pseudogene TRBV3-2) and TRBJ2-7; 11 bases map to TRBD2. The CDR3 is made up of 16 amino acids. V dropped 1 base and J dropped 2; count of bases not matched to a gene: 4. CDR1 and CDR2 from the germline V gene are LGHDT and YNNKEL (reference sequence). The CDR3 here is CASSQVHSGGAYEQYF. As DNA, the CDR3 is TGTGCCAGCAGCCAAGTTCATAGCGGGGGGGCCTACGAGCAGTACTTC.

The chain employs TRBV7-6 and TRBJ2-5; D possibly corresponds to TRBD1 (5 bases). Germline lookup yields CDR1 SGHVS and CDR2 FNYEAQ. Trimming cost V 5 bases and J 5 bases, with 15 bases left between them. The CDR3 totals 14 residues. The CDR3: CASSPAIRGETQYF. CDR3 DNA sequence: TGTGCCAGCAGCCCAGCCATAAGGGGCGAGACCCAGTACTTC.

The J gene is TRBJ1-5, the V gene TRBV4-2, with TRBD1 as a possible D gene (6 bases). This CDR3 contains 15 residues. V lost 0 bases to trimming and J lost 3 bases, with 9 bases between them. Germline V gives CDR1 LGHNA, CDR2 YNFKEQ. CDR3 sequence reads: CASSQEGAANQPQHF. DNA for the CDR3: TGTGCCAGCAGCCAAGAGGGGGCGGCCAATCAGCCCCAGCATTTT.

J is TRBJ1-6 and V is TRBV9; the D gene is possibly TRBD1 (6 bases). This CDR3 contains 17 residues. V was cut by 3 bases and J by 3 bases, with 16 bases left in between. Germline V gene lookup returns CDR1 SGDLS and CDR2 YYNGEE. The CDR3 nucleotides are TGTGCCAGCAGCGGAGGGGGGGAAGCTTACTATAATTCACCCCTCCACTTT. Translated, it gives CASSGGGEAYYNSPLHF.

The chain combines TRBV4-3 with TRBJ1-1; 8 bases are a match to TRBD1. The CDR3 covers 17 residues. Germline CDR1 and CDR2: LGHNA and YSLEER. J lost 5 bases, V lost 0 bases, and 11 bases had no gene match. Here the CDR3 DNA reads TGCGCCAGCAGCCAAGACCAGACAGGGGCCCTAACGACTGAAGCTTTCTTT. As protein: CASSQDQTGALTTEAFF.

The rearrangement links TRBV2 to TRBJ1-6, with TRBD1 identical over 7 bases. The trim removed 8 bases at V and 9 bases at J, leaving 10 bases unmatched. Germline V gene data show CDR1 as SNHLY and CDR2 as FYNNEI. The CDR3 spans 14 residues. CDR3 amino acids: CASLWNRGSSPLHF. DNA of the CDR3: TGTGCCAGCTTATGGAACAGGGGAAGTTCACCCCTCCACTTT.

CDR3 sequence: CASSLHEAQHF. CDR3 coding DNA: TGTGCCAGCAGTTTACACGAGGCCCAGCATTTT. This chain uses TRBV28 with TRBJ1-5; D call uncertain. Germline-derived CDR1 and CDR2 are MDHEN and SYDVKM. Between the trimmed V and J ends, which lost 2 bases and 11 bases, there was a span of 7 bases. The CDR3 contains 11 residues. The full variable domain, in which reference TRBV28 and TRBJ1-5 provide the parts outside the CDR3, is DVKVTQSSRYLVKRTGEKVFLECVQDMDHENMFWYRQDPGLGLRLIYFSYDVKMKEKGDIPEGYSVSREKKERFSLILESASTNQTSMYLCASSLHEAQHFGDGTRLSIL.

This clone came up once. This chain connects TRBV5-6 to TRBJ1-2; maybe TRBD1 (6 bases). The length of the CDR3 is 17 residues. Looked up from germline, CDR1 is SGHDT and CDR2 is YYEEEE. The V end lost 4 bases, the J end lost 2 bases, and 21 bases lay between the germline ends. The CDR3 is CASSLLPTGHSNYGYTF. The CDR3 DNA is TGTGCCAGCAGCCTACTACCGACAGGCCATTCCAACTATGGCTACACCTTC.

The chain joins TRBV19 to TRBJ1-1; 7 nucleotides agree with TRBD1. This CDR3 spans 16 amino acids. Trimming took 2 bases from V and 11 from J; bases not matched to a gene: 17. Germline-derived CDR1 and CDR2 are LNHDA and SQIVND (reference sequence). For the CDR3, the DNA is TGTGCCAGTAGTATATCAACCAGGGGGTACTCAAAGAAGGCTTTCTTT. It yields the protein CASSISTRGYSKKAFF.

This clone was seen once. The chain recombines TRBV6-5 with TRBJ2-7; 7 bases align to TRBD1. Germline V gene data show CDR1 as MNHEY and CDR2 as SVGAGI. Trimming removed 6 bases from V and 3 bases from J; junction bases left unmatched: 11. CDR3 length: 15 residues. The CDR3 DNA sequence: TGTGCCAGCAGGATACACTCCGGGACAGTCTACGAGCAGTACTTC. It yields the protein CASRIHSGTVYEQYF.

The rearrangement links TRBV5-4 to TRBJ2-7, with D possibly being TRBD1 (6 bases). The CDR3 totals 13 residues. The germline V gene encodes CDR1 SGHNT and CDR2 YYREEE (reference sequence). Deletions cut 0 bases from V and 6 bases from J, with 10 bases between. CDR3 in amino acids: CASSLGQVGEQYF. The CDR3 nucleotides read TGTGCCAGCAGCTTGGGACAGGTGGGCGAGCAGTACTTC. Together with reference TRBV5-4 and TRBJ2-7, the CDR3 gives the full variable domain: ETGVTQSPTHLIKTRGQQVTLRCSSQSGHNTVSWYQQALGQGPQFIFQYYREEENGRGNFPPRFSGLQFPNYSSELNVNALELDDSALYLCASSLGQVGEQYFGPGTRLTVT.

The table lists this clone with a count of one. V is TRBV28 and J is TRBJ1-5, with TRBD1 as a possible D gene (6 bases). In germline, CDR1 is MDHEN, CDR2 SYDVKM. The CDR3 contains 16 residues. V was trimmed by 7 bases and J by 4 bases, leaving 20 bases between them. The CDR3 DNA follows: TGTGCCAGCAAAGACGGGACACGTAATTCAAATCAGCCCCAGCATTTT. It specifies CASKDGTRNSNQPQHF.

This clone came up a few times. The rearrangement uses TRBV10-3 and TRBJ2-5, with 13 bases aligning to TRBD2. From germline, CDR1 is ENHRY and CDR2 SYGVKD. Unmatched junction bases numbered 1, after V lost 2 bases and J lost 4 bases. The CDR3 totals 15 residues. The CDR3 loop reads CAISERTSGGETQYF. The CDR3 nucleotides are TGTGCCATCAGTGAGCGGACTAGCGGGGGAGAGACCCAGTACTTC.

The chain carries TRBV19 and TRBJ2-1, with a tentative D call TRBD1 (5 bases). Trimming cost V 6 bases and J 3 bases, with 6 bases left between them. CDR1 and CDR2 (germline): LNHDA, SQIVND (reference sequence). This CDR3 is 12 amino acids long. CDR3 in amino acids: CASRDSYNEQFF. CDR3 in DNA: TGTGCCAGTAGAGACAGCTACAATGAGCAGTTCTTC. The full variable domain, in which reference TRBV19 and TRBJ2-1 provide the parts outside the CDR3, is DGGITQSPKYLFRKEGQNVTLSCEQNLNHDAMYWYRQDPGQGLRLIYYSQIVNDFQKGDIAEGYSVSREKKESFPLTVTSAQKNPTAFYLCASRDSYNEQFFGPGTRLTVL.

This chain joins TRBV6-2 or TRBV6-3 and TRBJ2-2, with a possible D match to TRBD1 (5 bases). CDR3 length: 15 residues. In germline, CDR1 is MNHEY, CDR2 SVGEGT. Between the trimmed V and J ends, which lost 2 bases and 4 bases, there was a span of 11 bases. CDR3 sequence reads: CASSYLGVITGELFF. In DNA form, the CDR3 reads TGTGCCAGCAGTTACCTAGGGGTGATCACCGGGGAGCTGTTTTTT.

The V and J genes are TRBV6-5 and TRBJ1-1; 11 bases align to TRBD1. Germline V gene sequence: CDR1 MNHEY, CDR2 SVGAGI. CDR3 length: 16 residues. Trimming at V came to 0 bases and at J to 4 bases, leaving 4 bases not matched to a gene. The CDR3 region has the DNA TGTGCCAGCAGTTACTCGCTGGGACAGGGGGTCACTGAAGCTTTCTTT. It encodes CASSYSLGQGVTEAFF.

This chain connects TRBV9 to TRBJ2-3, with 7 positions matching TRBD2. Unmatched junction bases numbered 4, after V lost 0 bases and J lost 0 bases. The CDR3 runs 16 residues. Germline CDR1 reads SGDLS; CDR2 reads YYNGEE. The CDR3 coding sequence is TGTGCCAGCAGCGTAGTTGGTAGCGGGAGCACAGATACGCAGTATTTT. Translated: CASSVVGSGSTDTQYF.